The 9 T cell receptor beta chains in this list originate from one sample, sequenced in a study of blood T cell repertoires in COVID-19. Profiled with immunoSEQ multiplex PCR; TCRdb holds only in-frame clones, not every one. The sample consists of some 40,000 clones, 70% to 90% of them appearing once. The sequencing input was peripheral blood. These receptors came from a man aged 70 or older with active COVID-19.

This chain links TRBV28 with TRBJ2-7; D is perhaps TRBD2 (7 bases). Trimming cost V 5 bases and J 3 bases, with 11 bases left between them. CDR1 and CDR2 (germline): MDHEN, SYDVKM. The CDR3 contains 13 residues. CDR3 sequence reads: CASSEGGNYEQYF. The CDR3 coding sequence is TGTGCCAGCAGTGAGGGGGGGAACTACGAGCAGTACTTC.

This sequence joins TRBV18 and TRBJ1-1; maybe TRBD1 (6 bases). V was clipped by 4 bases and J by 0 bases, with 9 bases between them. The CDR3 length is 14 residues. The germline gives CDR1 KGHSH, CDR2 LQKENI. The CDR3 spells CASSLGTLNTEAFF. Here the CDR3 DNA reads TGTGCCAGCTCACTAGGGACATTGAACACTGAAGCTTTCTTT.

This clone was counted only a few times. This rearrangement joins TRBV2 to TRBJ2-7; tentative D call: TRBD1 (5 bases). Deletions cut 5 bases from V and 1 base from J, with 18 bases between. The CDR3 is 16 amino acids. Germline CDR1 and CDR2: SNHLY and FYNNEI. CDR3 DNA sequence: TGTGCCAGCAGTAAACAAGGGGTAACAAGTTCCTACGAGCAGTACTTC. This encodes CASSKQGVTSSYEQYF.

In its sample, this clone was seen once. The rearrangement links TRBV5-1 to TRBJ1-1; D may be TRBD1 (5 bases). The CDR3 spans 14 residues. V was clipped by 4 bases and J by 4 bases, with 14 bases between them. CDR1 SGHRS and CDR2 YFSETQ come from the germline V gene. The CDR3 is CASSPIWGGTEAFF. The CDR3 DNA reads TGCGCCAGCAGCCCCATTTGGGGGGGCACTGAAGCTTTCTTT.

The J gene is TRBJ2-7, the V gene TRBV4-1; 7 positions agree with TRBD1. J lost 0 bases, V lost 4 bases, and 3 bases had no gene match. Germline loops: CDR1 MGHRA, CDR2 YSYEKL. CDR3 length: 14 amino acids. The CDR3 here is CASSPGQVSYEQYF. Written as DNA, the CDR3 is TGCGCCAGCAGCCCTGGACAGGTCTCCTACGAGCAGTACTTC.

This chain connects TRBV7-9 to TRBJ1-1; no definite D call. V was cut by 5 bases and J by 4 bases, with 14 bases left in between. The germline CDR1 and CDR2 sequences are SEHNR and FQNEAQ (reference sequence). The CDR3 is 14 residues long. The CDR3 is CASSHDILRTEAFF. The CDR3 DNA follows: TGTGCCAGCAGCCACGACATTTTGCGCACTGAAGCTTTCTTT.

The chain links TRBV4-1 to TRBJ2-1; possibly TRBD2 for D (5 bases). The CDR3 has 13 amino acids. The V and J ends lost 1 base and 4 bases respectively, with 5 bases between them. The germline gives CDR1 MGHRA, CDR2 YSYEKL. The CDR3 protein is CASSQGLYNEQFF. CDR3 sequence (DNA): TGCGCCAGCAGCCAAGGACTATACAATGAGCAGTTCTTC.

Only one count was recorded for this clone. The rearrangement joins TRBV5-1 to TRBJ1-1; D perhaps matches TRBD1 (6 bases). V gave up 2 bases and J gave up 0 bases, with 17 bases separating them. This CDR3 comprises 17 residues. Germline V gene data show CDR1 as SGHRS and CDR2 as YFSETQ. This CDR3 is CASSFNGQGLMNTEAFF. Here the CDR3 DNA reads TGCGCCAGCAGCTTCAATGGCCAGGGGCTCATGAACACTGAAGCTTTCTTT.

The chain has TRBV21-1 and TRBJ1-5; the table calls TRBD1, which could not be checked here. TRBV21-1 is marked as a pseudogene. The CDR3 sequence is 14 residues long. In nucleotides, the CDR3 is TGTGCCAGGTACAGGAGATATAGCAATCAGCCCCAGCATTTT. Its translation: CARYRRYSNQPQHF.